The 21 T cell receptor beta chains presented below share a single source sample, sequenced in a study of cytotoxic CD8 clonotypes in ibrutinib-treated CLL. Clones were sequenced by immunoSEQ multiplex PCR, and TCRdb holds only the in-frame ones, with some missing. The repertoire holds about 120,000 clones, with approximately 58% as singletons. The sample consisted of PBMCs, taken after 24 months of ibrutinib treatment. The receptors were gathered from a human donor with chronic lymphocytic leukemia.

This clone has ten or more counts. J is TRBJ1-5 and V is TRBV28; the D gene is possibly TRBD1 (5 bases). The CDR3 is 14 residues long. Germline V lookup: CDR1 MDHEN, CDR2 SYDVKM. Trimming cost V 2 bases and J 9 bases, with 14 bases left between them. CDR3: CASSLKRGGTPQHF. The CDR3 region has the DNA TGTGCCAGCAGTTTAAAGCGTGGGGGGACGCCCCAGCATTTT.

This clone has more than one count but fewer than ten. This chain uses TRBV6-5 with TRBJ1-4; 7 nucleotides line up with TRBD1. CDR1 and CDR2 from the germline V gene are MNHEY and SVGAGI. This CDR3 is 14 amino acids long. With V trimmed by 2 bases and J by 7 bases, 4 bases remained unmatched. The CDR3 reads CASSYRGRVEKLFF. The CDR3 DNA sequence: TGTGCCAGCAGTTACAGGGGGCGAGTTGAAAAACTGTTTTTT.

This clone was found many times. The genes are TRBV6-6 and TRBJ1-3; D is unresolved. The CDR3 has 11 amino acids. CDR1 and CDR2 from the germline V gene are MNHNY and SVGAGI (reference sequence). The V end lost 4 bases, the J end lost 6 bases, and 4 bases lay between the germline ends. The CDR3 DNA follows: TGTGCCAGCAGTTCTTTAAACACCATATATTTT. Translation: CASSSLNTIYF.

This clone has a handful of counts. V is TRBV6-5 and J is TRBJ1-2; D unresolved. The CDR3 has 13 amino acids. The V gene's germline CDR1 is MNHEY and CDR2 SVGAGI. The V end lost 7 bases, the J end lost 4 bases, and 13 bases lay between the germline ends. The chain's CDR3 is CASTSPHPYGYTF. The CDR3 DNA reads as TGTGCCAGCACCTCACCGCACCCCTATGGCTACACCTTC.

The chain is built from TRBV5-4 and TRBJ2-1; no firm D call. V was shortened by 0 bases and J by 5 bases, with 12 bases between the two germline ends. The CDR3 is made up of 15 amino acids. The V gene's germline CDR1 is SGHNT and CDR2 YYREEE (reference sequence). The DNA of the CDR3 is TGTGCCAGCAGCTTGGGATTCTGGCAGAACAATGAGCAGTTCTTC. Encoded protein: CASSLGFWQNNEQFF.

The chain combines TRBV5-1 with TRBJ1-1; D remains unclear. V lost 2 bases and J lost 6, with 11 bases in between. The germline V gene encodes CDR1 SGHRS and CDR2 YFSETQ. The CDR3 length is 13 residues. The CDR3 coding sequence is TGCGCCAGCAGCTTAGAGGGAATCCCTGAAGCTTTCTTT. Translated: CASSLEGIPEAFF.

This sequence joins TRBV9 and TRBJ1-6; TRBD1 matches at 8 bases. Germline values: CDR1 SGDLS, CDR2 YYNGEE. Germline trimming cut 3 bases from V and 5 bases from J; bases unmatched to any gene: 4. The CDR3 extends over 15 amino acids. The CDR3 coding sequence is TGTGCCAGCAGCGCCGGACAGGGCAATAATTCACCCCTCCACTTT. Translation: CASSAGQGNNSPLHF.

This sequence joins TRBV29-1 and TRBJ2-7; 10 bases fit TRBD1. Looked up from germline, CDR1 is SQVTM and CDR2 is ANQGSEA. V trimming: 7 bases; J trimming: 6 bases; junction bases outside the gene matches: 12. This CDR3 has 14 residues. CDR3 amino acids: CSGWGGQGSVEQYF. The CDR3 coding sequence is TGCAGCGGGTGGGGGGGACAGGGGTCTGTCGAGCAGTACTTC.

The V gene is TRBV11-3, the J gene TRBJ1-1; possibly TRBD1 for D (5 bases). V was pared by 5 bases and J by 8 bases, with 9 bases between. CDR1 is SGHNT, CDR2 YENEEA, per germline. The CDR3 covers 11 residues. CDR3 sequence (DNA): TGTGCCAGCAGCCTACAGGAAGAAGCTTTCTTT. This translates into CASSLQEEAFF.

V gene TRBV29-1 combines with J gene TRBJ2-6; D gene unclear. This CDR3 comprises 13 residues. Trimming shortened V by 5 bases and J by 0 bases, and 5 bases separated the two germline ends. Germline V gene lookup returns CDR1 SQVTM and CDR2 ANQGSEA. The CDR3 is CSVRISGANVLTF. CDR3 DNA sequence: TGCAGCGTTCGGATCTCTGGGGCCAACGTCCTGACTTTC.

J is TRBJ2-7 and V is TRBV9; tentatively, D is TRBD1 or TRBD2 (5 bases each). V lost 2 bases and J lost 1, with 7 bases in between. The CDR3 runs 13 residues. CDR1 and CDR2 (germline): SGDLS, YYNGEE. The CDR3 sequence: CASSVGESYEQYF. The CDR3 DNA is TGTGCCAGCAGCGTGGGGGAGTCCTACGAGCAGTACTTC.

The chain combines TRBV6-4 with TRBJ1-5; 10 bases agree with TRBD1. CDR1 and CDR2 (germline): MRHNA, SNTAGT. The CDR3 is made up of 13 amino acids. Trimming removed 8 bases from V and 2 bases from J; junction bases left unmatched: 0. The CDR3 sequence is CASGTGGNQPQHF. In nucleotides, the CDR3 is TGTGCCAGCGGGACAGGGGGCAATCAGCCCCAGCATTTT.

The chain has TRBV9 and TRBJ1-3, with D possibly matching TRBD1 (5 bases). This CDR3 has 15 amino acids. Trimming left V 0 bases short and J 5 bases short, with 12 bases between. In germline, CDR1 is SGDLS, CDR2 YYNGEE. The CDR3 nucleotides are TGTGCCAGCAGCGTAGGAGGGGATCCAAGAAACACCATATATTTT. Its protein is CASSVGGDPRNTIYF.

This clone was observed a few times. The CDR3 coding sequence is TGTGCCAGCTCCCTTGGTGACAGCCGCCGGGAGCAGTACTTC. This codes for CASSLGDSRREQYF. This chain joins TRBV18 and TRBJ2-7; D may be TRBD1 (5 bases). This CDR3 region has 14 residues. Germline V gene data show CDR1 as KGHSH and CDR2 as LQKENI. Trimming cost V 6 bases and J 7 bases, with 19 bases left between them.

This clone turned up a few times. In DNA, the CDR3 is TGTGCCAGCAGCTACCGGGACTTTCAAGAGACCCAGTACTTC. This encodes CASSYRDFQETQYF. This chain uses TRBV9 with TRBJ2-5; tentative D call: TRBD2 (6 bases). CDR1 and CDR2 from the germline V gene are SGDLS and YYNGEE. The CDR3 sequence is 14 residues long. The V gene lost 4 bases and the J gene lost 2 bases, with 12 bases spanning the gap.

This clone was detected only a few times. The J gene is TRBJ2-3, the V gene TRBV7-6; 9 positions match TRBD2. The CDR3 has 20 amino acids. Trimming took 5 bases from V and 0 from J; bases not matched to a gene: 18. The germline CDR1 and CDR2 sequences are SGHVS and FNYEAQ. CDR3 sequence reads: CASSLNALSGGPLSTDTQYF. The CDR3 DNA is TGTGCCAGCAGCCTCAACGCCCTGAGCGGGGGGCCCCTTAGCACAGATACGCAGTATTTT.

Within the sample, this clone is medium-sized. The rearrangement links TRBV5-4 to TRBJ2-7, with D perhaps matching TRBD2 (6 bases). The V gene lost 3 bases and the J gene lost 5 bases, with 9 bases spanning the gap. The CDR3 has 12 amino acids. Per germline, CDR1 SGHNT and CDR2 YYREEE (reference sequence). The CDR3 DNA reads as TGTGCCAGCAGCTCCCCGGGGGACGAGCAGTACTTC. Protein product: CASSSPGDEQYF.

The chain joins TRBV4-2 to TRBJ2-2; possible D gene TRBD2, 5 bases. The germline CDR1 and CDR2 sequences are LGHNA and YNFKEQ. The CDR3 totals 15 residues. Trimming cost V 4 bases and J 0 bases, with 9 bases left between them. DNA of the CDR3: TGTGCCAGCAGCCCCCTCGGGGCGAACACCGGGGAGCTGTTTTTT. Translation: CASSPLGANTGELFF.

The chain joins TRBV7-8 to TRBJ2-2, with D possibly TRBD2 on 5 matching bases. Germline CDR1 is SGHVS and CDR2 is FQNEAQ. The ends were cut back, 8 bases at V and 1 base at J, with 14 bases in the middle. The CDR3 extends over 15 amino acids. CDR3: CASSLAGLNTGELFF. The CDR3 DNA follows: TGTGCCAGCTCGTTGGCGGGCCTGAACACCGGGGAGCTGTTTTTT.

This clone was picked up one time. The chain carries TRBV30 and TRBJ1-5; tentative D call: TRBD1 (5 bases). The germline V and J ends were trimmed by 0 bases and 5 bases, with 8 bases remaining between them. Germline V gene sequence: CDR1 GTSNPN, CDR2 SVGIG (reference sequence). The CDR3 length is 13 residues. The CDR3 protein is CAWSVRGDQPQHF. CDR3 sequence (DNA): TGTGCCTGGAGTGTACGGGGGGATCAGCCCCAGCATTTT.

V usage is TRBV10-1 and J usage is TRBJ1-5; D gene ambiguous. Germline values: CDR1 WNHNN, CDR2 SYGVQD (reference sequence). Trimming stripped 11 bases from V and 0 bases from J, with 23 bases between. The CDR3 runs 17 residues. DNA of the CDR3: TGCGCCGTGCGAGTTTCCCCTCCACTGTGTAGCAATCAGCCCCAGCATTTT. Translation: CAVRVSPPLCSNQPQHF.